The clone carrying this TCR beta chain was counted at least ten times. Its antigen is unknown. This sample was taken from a study of T cells in Graves' hyperthyroidism and ophthalmopathy. Study-level results: Also found in blood were most expanded thyroid clonotypes above 0.001.

Criteria for exclusion of patients were uncontrolled infection, other autoimmune disease, pregnancy or lactation. RNA transcripts were the template for amplifying TCR beta CDR3 regions. Using the HTBI primer set, a first-round RT-PCR was run on the TCR CDR3. A single record per CDR3 protein comes from TCRdb applying MiXCR to the multiplex PCR reads. The sample lists about 570,000 distinct CDR3 sequences; around 46% were seen once. The CDR3 covers 16 residues. V lost 6 bases to trimming and J lost 7 bases; unmatched junction nucleotides: 12. What was sequenced was peripheral blood or thyroid tissue (not recorded which). The chain has TRBV12-3 or TRBV12-4 and TRBJ1-2; 12 bases line up with TRBD1. The receptor was derived from an adult woman with Graves' disease, either hyperthyroidism or ophthalmopathy (not recorded which). In DNA form, the CDR3 reads TGTGCCAGCAGGATGGGACAGGGGGCGGCGTGGGTTGGCTACACCTTC. Its translation is CASRMGQGAAWVGYTF.